This TCR beta chain was captured by sequencing in a study of identical twins. General study results and limits: Modelling approaches yielded underestimates of out-of-frame TCR alpha sharing between monozygotic twins. Low generation-probability sequences were in excess among twin-shared out-of-frame alpha sequences.

This clonotype was seen only a few times. Its antigen is as yet unknown. TCRdb processed the 5' RACE reads anew with MiXCR; each CDR3 protein has one entry. Counted here are 250,000 to 300,000 distinct CDR3 sequences, roughly 8.7% occurring once; the ten biggest clones make up less than 4%. Germline V gives CDR1 SQVTM, CDR2 ANQGSEA. V shed 0 bases and J 2 bases; nucleotides not matched to a gene: 5. The CDR3 loop spans 16 amino acids. This same sample was also taken into another study, of yellow fever vaccine responses in identical twins. That study reports: Twins reportedly mounted vaccine T cell responses that seemed partly convergent, partly personalized.

This rearrangement joins TRBV29-1 to TRBJ2-1; TRBD2 matches at 9 bases. Specimen: CD8+ T cells sorted from blood. This receptor was taken from a young woman in good health. CDR3: CSVEDPSGVTYNEQFF. Written as DNA, the CDR3 is TGCAGCGTTGAAGACCCTAGCGGGGTAACCTACAATGAGCAGTTCTTC.